This T cell receptor (beta chain) was profiled in a study of blood T cell repertoires in COVID-19. Overall study context: Donors in the United States, Italy and Spain gave samples during acute or convalescent COVID-19. PBMCs, B-cell-depleted T cells, or T cells were the source of the cDNA or gDNA that made up the material.

The germline V gene encodes CDR1 MNHEY and CDR2 SMNVEV (reference sequence). The V and J ends lost 2 bases and 0 bases respectively, with 11 bases between them. The CDR3 totals 15 residues. How the authors handled the data: Cell counts per sample came from amplifying reference gene primers. Clones were sequenced by immunoSEQ multiplex PCR, and TCRdb holds only the in-frame ones, with some missing. D and trimming were read from the DNA, whereas the V and J calls and clone size are those reported in that table. The table shows some 89,000 clones, with about nine tenths occurring only once. This TCR derives from a man aged 60-69 years with acute or convalescent COVID-19. This chain connects TRBV27 to TRBJ2-7; no clear D. The source material was peripheral blood. The CDR3 loop reads CASSLGPTSSYEQYV. The CDR3 nucleotides are TGTGCCAGCAGTTTAGGGCCGACATCCTCCTACGAGCAGTACGTC.